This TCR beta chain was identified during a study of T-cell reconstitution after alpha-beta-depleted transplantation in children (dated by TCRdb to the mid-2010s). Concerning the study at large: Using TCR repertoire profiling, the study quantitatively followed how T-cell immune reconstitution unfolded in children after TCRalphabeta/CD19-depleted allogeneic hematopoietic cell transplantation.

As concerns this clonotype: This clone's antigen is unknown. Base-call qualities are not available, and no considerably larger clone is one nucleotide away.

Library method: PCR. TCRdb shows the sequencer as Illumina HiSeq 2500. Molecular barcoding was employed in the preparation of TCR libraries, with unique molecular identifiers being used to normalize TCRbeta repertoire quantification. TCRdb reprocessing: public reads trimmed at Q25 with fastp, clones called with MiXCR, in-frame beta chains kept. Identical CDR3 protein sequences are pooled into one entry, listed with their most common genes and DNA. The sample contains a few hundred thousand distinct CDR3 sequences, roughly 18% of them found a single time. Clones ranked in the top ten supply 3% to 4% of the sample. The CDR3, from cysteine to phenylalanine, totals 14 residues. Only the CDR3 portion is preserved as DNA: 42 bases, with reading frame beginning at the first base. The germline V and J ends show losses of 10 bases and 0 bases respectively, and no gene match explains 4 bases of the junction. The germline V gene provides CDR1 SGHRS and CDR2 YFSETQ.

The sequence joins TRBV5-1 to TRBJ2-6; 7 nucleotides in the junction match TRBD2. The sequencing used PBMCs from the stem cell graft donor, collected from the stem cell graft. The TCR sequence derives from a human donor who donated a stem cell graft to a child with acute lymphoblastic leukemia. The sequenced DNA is TGCGCCCTTCCGGGGGGCTCTGGGGCCAACGTCCTGACTTTC. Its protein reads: CALPGGSGANVLTF.